This T cell receptor (beta chain) was captured by sequencing in a study of Ad26.COV2.S vaccination and SARS-CoV-2 variants. At the level of the study: Vaccine-arm donor from the placebo-controlled COV1001 Ad26.COV2.S trial.

Details on this clone: What it recognizes is unknown.

The CDR3 spans 14 residues. CDR1 is SGHTA and CDR2 is FQGNSA in the germline V gene. J gave up 7 bases and V 2 bases, and 7 bases lay outside the gene matches. Clones were read by immunoSEQ multiplex PCR, and TCRdb kept only the in-frame ones, dropping some. The data hold 250,000 or so clones, with around 90% observed a single time. Treatment denoted: about 20 received Ad26.COV2.S at low or high dose, single or two shots; about 5 received placebo; per-sample allocation not given. At day 63 after the first vaccine or placebo injection, samples were drawn. Study outcomes and limitations: Researchers reported similar non-spike TCR breadth in vaccine and placebo recipients.

The source was peripheral blood, collected in a trial of Ad26.COV2.S vaccine versus placebo. The rearrangement joins TRBV7-2 to TRBJ1-2; 7 nucleotides line up with TRBD1. This clonotype originated in a person between 18 and 65 years old who received the Ad26.COV2.S COVID-19 vaccine or a placebo. The CDR3: CASSLFRTGGGYTF. As DNA, the CDR3 is TGTGCCAGCAGCTTATTCAGGACAGGAGGTGGCTACACCTTC.